This T cell receptor (beta chain) originates from a study of blood T cell repertoires in COVID-19 (dated by TCRdb to between 2020 and 2021). Describing the broader study: Samples covering the acute and convalescent phases of COVID-19 were provided by collaborators in the United States, Italy and Spain. The dataset comprised deeply sampled blood TCRbeta repertoires from subjects exposed to, actively infected with, or recovered from COVID-19. Where available, HLA class I and class II types were taken from metadata supplied by the sample provider and were not determined by assay-based typing. The prospective study material was composed of cDNA or gDNA derived from T cells, B-cell-depleted T cells, or PBMCs. Samples were obtained from the ongoing ImmuneRACE study (first 160 participants) and from 1,200 or so subjects provided by 6 global collaborators. A de-identified subject ID, COVID-19 status, age in years and sex were almost always included in the sample metadata. The repertoires were released in a freely available public database meant as a resource for research on the immune response to SARS-CoV-2. Overall study outcomes, separate from this receptor: The quantity of clinical and demographic metadata differed by source and by participant and was supplied without curation.

Relative to germline, V is 4 bases shorter and J is 6 bases shorter, with 22 bases between their ends. From the cysteine through the phenylalanine, the CDR3 covers 17 amino acids. The DNA shown is the 51-base CDR3, in frame from base 1. CDR1 and CDR2 (KGHSH, LQKENI) derive from the germline V gene. TCRbeta CDR3 regions were amplified from genomic DNA using the immunoSEQ Assay, a bias-controlled multiplex PCR. The study's processing was this. Within the assay, amplification of reference gene primers was used to estimate how many nucleated cells each sample contained. Sequence reads were collapsed and filtered to measure the absolute abundance of every unique TCRbeta CDR3 rearrangement. For each sample, productive Simpson clonality was calculated by taking the square root of Simpson's diversity index across productive rearrangements. The table was pulled from immuneACCESS by TCRdb, which kept in-frame rearrangements only. Such tables lose some clones; where checked, under half of the loss comes from unresolved V genes, and the rest has no known cause. That table furnishes V, J and clone size, whereas the DNA furnished D and trimming. The sample contains hundreds of thousands of clones, approximately 90% of them found a single time. The top ten clones comprise over 1.5% of the sample.

In the prospective study, participants were roughly 18 to 100 years old, resided in about two dozen geographic areas of the United States, and were enrolled through a virtual design. In the prospective study, participants were assigned to cohorts based on the clinical history participants reported in a screening survey and a study questionnaire. For ImmuneRACE Cohort 3, a participant was defined as recovered based on two consecutive negative NP/OP PCR tests, clearance by a healthcare professional, or resolution of symptoms. In the prospective study, mobile phlebotomists collected whole blood, serum and a nasopharyngeal or oropharyngeal swab from each participant. Over a roughly 2-month period, participants in the prospective study had the option of providing additional blood draws and questionnaires. Before DNA extraction, prospective study blood samples were shipped either frozen or at room temperature.

Worth noting for this clone: Its cognate antigen has yet to be identified. No base qualities exist here, and no much larger clone lies one base off it.

Sequenced: PBMCs or T cells enriched from blood (not recorded which). The receptor chain draws on TRBV18 and TRBJ1-5; a tentative D match to TRBD1 spans 6 bases. This receptor was obtained from a man in his forties who had recovered from COVID-19. CDR3 protein: CASSLNKQGPGGQPQHF. Here is the DNA: TGTGCCAGCTCACTAAACAAACAGGGACCGGGGGGTCAGCCCCAGCATTTT.